These 12 T cell receptor beta chains were all obtained from the same sample, sequenced in a study of blood T cell repertoires in COVID-19. The data were produced by immunoSEQ multiplex PCR, yet TCRdb's version contains in-frame clones alone and is incomplete. This sample carries 150,000 to 200,000 clones, 80% to 85% of them seen once, and the ten largest clones take about 11%. Input material: peripheral blood. The receptors were sampled from an elderly woman with COVID-19, enrolled during active disease.

This chain links TRBV7-9 with TRBJ2-5; maybe TRBD2 (6 bases). The CDR3 is 15 amino acids. Per germline, CDR1 SEHNR and CDR2 FQNEAQ (reference sequence). V shed 4 bases and J shed 4 bases, with 16 bases lying between them. The CDR3 is CASSSTLRGGETQYF. CDR3 in DNA: TGTGCCAGCAGCTCCACCTTAAGGGGAGGAGAGACCCAGTACTTC.

The chain combines TRBV7-9 with TRBJ2-1, with D perhaps matching TRBD1 (5 bases). There are 16 residues in the CDR3. Germline CDR1 is SEHNR and CDR2 is FQNEAQ (reference sequence). Trimming cost V 4 bases and J 0 bases, with 13 bases left between them. Here the CDR3 DNA reads TGTGCCAGCAGCTCTCCACAGGTTTCCTCCTACAATGAGCAGTTCTTC. Its protein is CASSSPQVSSYNEQFF.

The count of this clone is one. The rearrangement joins TRBV27 to TRBJ1-1; the D is unclear. The CDR3 totals 13 residues. Germline-derived CDR1 and CDR2 are MNHEY and SMNVEV (reference sequence). The germline V and J ends were trimmed by 3 bases and 3 bases, with 8 bases remaining between them. CDR3 DNA sequence: TGTGCCAGCAGTTTTCGGTACGACACTGAAGCTTTCTTT. As protein: CASSFRYDTEAFF.

This clone occurred a few times. The chain recombines TRBV6-2 or TRBV6-3 with TRBJ2-2, with 8 nucleotides matching TRBD2. Germline V gene lookup returns CDR1 MNHEY and CDR2 SVGEGT. V lost 2 bases to trimming and J lost 5 bases; unmatched junction nucleotides: 7. This CDR3 spans 16 amino acids. The CDR3 sequence is CASSYNPGLATGELFF. CDR3 coding DNA: TGTGCCAGCAGTTACAACCCCGGACTAGCAACCGGGGAGCTGTTTTTT.

The CDR3 is CSATSSTDTQYF. The DNA for the CDR3 is TGCAGCGCCACTAGCAGCACAGATACGCAGTATTTT. The chain has TRBV29-1 and TRBJ2-3, with a weak D call TRBD2 (6 bases). The germline V gene has CDR1 SQVTM and CDR2 ANQGSEA. V was pared by 7 bases and J by 0 bases, with 8 bases between. The CDR3 has 12 residues.

The V gene is TRBV28, the J gene TRBJ2-1; no definite D call. V was pared by 5 bases and J by 0 bases, with 20 bases between. Germline lookup yields CDR1 MDHEN and CDR2 SYDVKM. There are 18 residues in the CDR3. The CDR3 loop is CASSTTRLSASSYNEQFF. The CDR3 coding sequence is TGTGCCAGCAGTACTACCCGCCTCAGCGCAAGCTCCTACAATGAGCAGTTCTTC.

The V call is TRBV5-4, the J call TRBJ2-3; TRBD2 aligns across 8 bases. Germline-derived CDR1 and CDR2 are SGHNT and YYREEE (reference sequence). The CDR3 loop spans 17 amino acids. J gave up 2 bases and V 1 base, and 9 bases lay outside the gene matches. In DNA, the CDR3 is TGTGCCAGCAGCTTGCAGTTTGGCGGGGGGCACACAGATACGCAGTATTTT. Its translation: CASSLQFGGGHTDTQYF.

Here the CDR3 DNA reads TGTGCCAGCAGCTTAGTTCAGGGGCCGATCTATGGCTACACCTTC. Translated, it gives CASSLVQGPIYGYTF. This chain links TRBV7-2 with TRBJ1-2, with D tentatively TRBD1 (6 bases). V shed 1 base and J shed 4 bases, with 13 bases lying between them. The CDR3 contains 15 residues. Looked up from germline, CDR1 is SGHTA and CDR2 is FQGNSA.

In its sample, this clone was seen a few times. The chain couples TRBV11-2 to TRBJ2-3; 10 nucleotides align to TRBD2. Losses at the gene ends were 5 bases for V and 3 bases for J; bases not matched to a gene: 14. From germline, CDR1 is SGHAT and CDR2 FQNNGV. The CDR3 spans 18 residues. The CDR3 nucleotides read TGTGCCAGCAGCCCTCAGCGGGAGGGCCGCCCATCAACAGATACGCAGTATTTT. It codes for CASSPQREGRPSTDTQYF.

This clone was detected once. V gene TRBV30 combines with J gene TRBJ1-2; maybe TRBD1 (6 bases). The CDR3 has 12 amino acids. Deletions cut 1 base from V and 7 bases from J, with 10 bases between. Germline V gene lookup returns CDR1 GTSNPN and CDR2 SVGIG (reference sequence). CDR3 nucleotides: TGTGCCTGGAGTGCAGGACAGTCTGGCTACACCTTC. Amino acids: CAWSAGQSGYTF. Looking up the rest from reference TRBV30 and TRBJ1-2 gives the full variable domain: SQTIHQWPATLVQPVGSPLSLECTVEGTSNPNLYWYRQAAGRGLQLLFYSVGIGQISSEVPQNLSASRPQDRQFILSSKKLLLSDSGFYLCAWSAGQSGYTFGSGTRLTVV.

V is TRBV19 and J is TRBJ1-5; possibly TRBD1 for D (5 bases). The CDR3 has 14 residues. The V end was cut by 7 bases, the J end by 0 bases, with 10 bases between. The germline CDR1 and CDR2 sequences are LNHDA and SQIVND (reference sequence). The CDR3 coding sequence is TGTGCCAGTAAAGACAGCCATAGCAATCAGCCCCAGCATTTT. The encoded protein is CASKDSHSNQPQHF.

V gene TRBV6-2 or TRBV6-3 combines with J gene TRBJ2-3; the match to TRBD2 covers 9 bases. Looked up from germline, CDR1 is MNHEY and CDR2 is SVGEGT. There are 15 residues in the CDR3. The V segment lost 7 bases and the J segment 4 bases; nucleotides outside the gene matches: 9. In DNA form, the CDR3 reads TGTGCCAGCACCCCTCGCGGGGGGGCGTCAGATACGCAGTATTTT. Amino acid sequence: CASTPRGGASDTQYF.